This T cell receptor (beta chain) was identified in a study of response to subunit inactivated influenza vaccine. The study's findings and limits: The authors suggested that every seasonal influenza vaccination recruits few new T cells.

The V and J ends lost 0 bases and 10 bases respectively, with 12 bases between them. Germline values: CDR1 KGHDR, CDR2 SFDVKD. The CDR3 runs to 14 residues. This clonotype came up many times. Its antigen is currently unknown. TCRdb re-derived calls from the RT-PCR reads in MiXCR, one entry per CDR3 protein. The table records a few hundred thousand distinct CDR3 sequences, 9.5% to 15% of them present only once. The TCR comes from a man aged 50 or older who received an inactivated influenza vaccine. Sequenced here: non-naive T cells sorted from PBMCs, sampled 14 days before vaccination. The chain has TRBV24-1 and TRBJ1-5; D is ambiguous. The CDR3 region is CATSDLSATRPQHF. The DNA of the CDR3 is TGTGCCACCAGTGATTTGAGTGCTACAAGACCCCAGCATTTT.